The rows below give T cell receptor beta chains drawn from one sample of a study of blood T cell repertoires in COVID-19. The data were produced by immunoSEQ multiplex PCR, yet TCRdb's version contains in-frame clones alone and is incomplete. The sample lists some 240,000 clones, roughly 88% occurring once. The material sequenced was peripheral blood. The source of these receptors is a middle-aged man with active or convalescent COVID-19. The CDR3 runs from the conserved cysteine through the conserved F or W. Fields, in order: CDR3 DNA, CDR3 protein, J gene, D gene, V gene, clone size. The D gene is left open where the match is weak. The size field is filled for only some rows; it gives once, few, many or a size class.

CDR3 DNA: TGTGCCAGCAGCTTCCAGACAGGCTACGAGCAGTACTTC
CDR3 protein: CASSFQTGYEQYF
J gene: TRBJ2-7
D gene: NA
V gene: TRBV7-2
clone size: NA

CDR3 DNA: TGCGCCAGCAGCTTGGGGGGCGCAGCGTTTGATGGCTACACCTTC
CDR3 protein: CASSLGGAAFDGYTF
J gene: TRBJ1-2
D gene: NA
V gene: TRBV5-1
clone size: NA

CDR3 DNA: TGCGCCAGCAGCTCAGATGGGGGGGGACTAGTCTTATCCCTCACAGATACGCAGTATTTT
CDR3 protein: CASSSDGGGLVLSLTDTQYF
J gene: TRBJ2-3
D gene: TRBD2
V gene: TRBV4-1
clone size: NA

CDR3 DNA: TGTGCCAGCAGCTTAGAGATGAGGGAAAGTCCGGGCAAAAACATTCAGTACTTC
CDR3 protein: CASSLEMRESPGKNIQYF
J gene: TRBJ2-4
D gene: NA
V gene: TRBV7-8
clone size: NA

CDR3 DNA: TGCGCCAGCAGCTTAAGGACAGGGGCAAACTATGGCTACACCTTC
CDR3 protein: CASSLRTGANYGYTF
J gene: TRBJ1-2
D gene: TRBD1
V gene: TRBV5-1
clone size: NA

CDR3 DNA: TGCGCCAGCAGCTTGACAGGGATGACTTATACTGAAGCTTTCTTT
CDR3 protein: CASSLTGMTYTEAFF
J gene: TRBJ1-1
D gene: NA
V gene: TRBV5-1
clone size: few

CDR3 DNA: TGTGCCTCACAGGGGGCGAATTATAGCAATCAGCCCCAGCATTTT
CDR3 protein: CASQGANYSNQPQHF
J gene: TRBJ1-5
D gene: TRBD1
V gene: TRBV14
clone size: NA

CDR3 DNA: TGTGCCAGCAGCCCCAGGACTAGCGGGAGGGAGACCCAGTACTTC
CDR3 protein: CASSPRTSGRETQYF
J gene: TRBJ2-5
D gene: TRBD2
V gene: TRBV3-1/TRBV3-2
clone size: once

CDR3 DNA: TGTGCCAGCAGCAAAGGGGGGCAGGGTACGGCTAGCGGGCTGACAGATACGCAGTATTTT
CDR3 protein: CASSKGGQGTASGLTDTQYF
J gene: TRBJ2-3
D gene: NA
V gene: TRBV21-1
clone size: NA

CDR3 DNA: TGTGCCAGCAGCCCTAGCGGGGGACTCAATGAGCAGTTCTTC
CDR3 protein: CASSPSGGLNEQFF
J gene: TRBJ2-1
D gene: TRBD2
V gene: TRBV7-3
clone size: NA

CDR3 DNA: TGTGCCAGCAGCCTCGACAGCATCGCCTATGGCTACACCTTC
CDR3 protein: CASSLDSIAYGYTF
J gene: TRBJ1-2
D gene: NA
V gene: TRBV7-8
clone size: NA

CDR3 DNA: TGTGCCAGCAGCCCCCTCGGGGGGGGGCTCAATGAAAAACTGTTTTTT
CDR3 protein: CASSPLGGGLNEKLFF
J gene: TRBJ1-4
D gene: NA
V gene: TRBV7-2
clone size: NA

CDR3 DNA: TGCGCCAGCACAACAGGGGGCCAGATGGATACGCAGTATTTT
CDR3 protein: CASTTGGQMDTQYF
J gene: TRBJ2-3
D gene: TRBD1
V gene: TRBV5-1
clone size: NA

CDR3 DNA: TGTGCCAGCAGTGCGGACAGGGGAGAGACCCAGTACTTC
CDR3 protein: CASSADRGETQYF
J gene: TRBJ2-5
D gene: TRBD1
V gene: TRBV12-3/TRBV12-4
clone size: NA

CDR3 DNA: TGCGCCAGCAGCCAAGAAAGGGACAGGGTCGATGAGCAGTTCTTC
CDR3 protein: CASSQERDRVDEQFF
J gene: TRBJ2-1
D gene: TRBD1
V gene: TRBV4-3
clone size: NA

CDR3 DNA: TGTGCCAGCAGTCCCACAGGAACCTTCTCTGGGGCCAACGTCCTGACTTTC
CDR3 protein: CASSPTGTFSGANVLTF
J gene: TRBJ2-6
D gene: NA
V gene: TRBV28
clone size: NA

CDR3 DNA: TGCGCCAGCAGCGCTGGTGGGGCGGGGTACGAGCAGTACTTC
CDR3 protein: CASSAGGAGYEQYF
J gene: TRBJ2-7
D gene: NA
V gene: TRBV5-1
clone size: NA

CDR3 DNA: TGTGCCAGCAAGTTAGGGGATAGCACAGATACGCAGTATTTT
CDR3 protein: CASKLGDSTDTQYF
J gene: TRBJ2-3
D gene: NA
V gene: TRBV2
clone size: NA

CDR3 DNA: TGTGCCAGCAGCTTATCAGGCTCTAACTATGGCTACACCTTC
CDR3 protein: CASSLSGSNYGYTF
J gene: TRBJ1-2
D gene: NA
V gene: TRBV7-9
clone size: NA

CDR3 DNA: TGTGCCAGCAGTAGGGACAGGGGGTTCATGGAAAAACTGTTTTTT
CDR3 protein: CASSRDRGFMEKLFF
J gene: TRBJ1-4
D gene: TRBD1
V gene: TRBV28
clone size: few

CDR3 DNA: TGTGCCAGCAGTTTAAGGCCGACTAGCGGGAGGGCGGATACGCAGTATTTT
CDR3 protein: CASSLRPTSGRADTQYF
J gene: TRBJ2-3
D gene: TRBD2
V gene: TRBV27
clone size: NA

CDR3 DNA: TGTGCCAGCAGCCTCGGGACAGGGAAAGCTTTCTTT
CDR3 protein: CASSLGTGKAFF
J gene: TRBJ1-1
D gene: TRBD1
V gene: TRBV12-3/TRBV12-4
clone size: NA

CDR3 DNA: TGTGCCAGCAGCCCCCGGGACAGGGGGCCGGGGGAGCAGTACTTC
CDR3 protein: CASSPRDRGPGEQYF
J gene: TRBJ2-7
D gene: TRBD1
V gene: TRBV5-4
clone size: NA

CDR3 DNA: TGTGCCAGCAGCCAAGATCGGGGAAGGAACTATGGCTACACCTTC
CDR3 protein: CASSQDRGRNYGYTF
J gene: TRBJ1-2
D gene: NA
V gene: TRBV4-2
clone size: NA

CDR3 DNA: TGCGCCAGCAGCCAAGATAAGGTGGGAGGGCCTTCAAACATTCAGTACTTC
CDR3 protein: CASSQDKVGGPSNIQYF
J gene: TRBJ2-4
D gene: TRBD2
V gene: TRBV4-3
clone size: NA

CDR3 DNA: TGTGCCAGCAGCACAGGGACAGGGGGGACGAAAAACATTCAGTACTTC
CDR3 protein: CASSTGTGGTKNIQYF
J gene: TRBJ2-4
D gene: TRBD1
V gene: TRBV11-2
clone size: NA

CDR3 DNA: TGTGCCAGCAGCTTAGTAGCCCACGGAGGGTACCAAGAGACCCAGTACTTC
CDR3 protein: CASSLVAHGGYQETQYF
J gene: TRBJ2-5
D gene: NA
V gene: TRBV11-2
clone size: NA

CDR3 DNA: TGTGCCAGCAGCCTGGGGTTCTCGGGGGAAGCTTTCTTT
CDR3 protein: CASSLGFSGEAFF
J gene: TRBJ1-1
D gene: NA
V gene: TRBV14
clone size: NA